What follows are 15 T cell receptor beta chains derived from one specimen sequenced in a study of T-cell memory formation after mild COVID-19 (dated by TCRdb to about 2021). Libraries were constructed by 5' RACE. Data came from an Illumina NovaSeq 6000. TCRdb reprocessed the public reads (quality trimming at Q25 with fastp, clone calling with MiXCR) and kept in-frame beta chains. Records with the same CDR3 protein are collapsed into one entry carrying the most frequent genes and DNA. This sample is represented by around 200,000 distinct CDR3 sequences; roughly 27% of them were singletons. About an eighth of the sample rests with the top ten. The material sequenced was PBMCs or a T cell subset sorted from them (not recorded which). All receptors derive from an adult woman who had mild COVID-19 (a few samples of this study predate the infection). The sample titles of this study are shuffled in the database, so cell type and time point are left out; the donor was told from shared clones.

The chain recombines TRBV10-3 with TRBJ1-1; no clear D gene. Germline V gene data show CDR1 as ENHRY and CDR2 as SYGVKD. This CDR3 has 14 amino acids. The germline V and J ends were trimmed by 7 bases and 6 bases, with 18 bases remaining between them. CDR3 DNA: TGTGCCATCACCTCGGACGCCCTTGGGTCTGAAGCTTTCTTT. Residues: CAITSDALGSEAFF.

The V call is TRBV12-3 or TRBV12-4, the J call TRBJ1-2; tentatively, D is TRBD1 (5 bases). The CDR3 sequence is 13 residues long. The V end lost 5 bases, the J end lost 7 bases, and 14 bases lay between the germline ends. CDR3 sequence: CASSPRQTTGYTF. CDR3 DNA: TGTGCCAGCAGTCCACGACAGACCACTGGCTACACCTTC.

In its sample, this clonotype was seen a few times. The CDR3 protein is CASSLGIGIGPLYNEQFF. DNA for the CDR3: TGTGCCAGCAGCTTAGGGATCGGGATAGGACCTCTCTACAATGAGCAGTTCTTC. The chain employs TRBV7-8 and TRBJ2-1, with D possibly matching TRBD2 (5 bases). The CDR3 contains 18 residues. Trimming stripped 1 base from V and 3 bases from J, with 19 bases between. CDR1 and CDR2 from the germline V gene are SGHVS and FQNEAQ.

This sequence joins TRBV9 and TRBJ2-5, with D possibly TRBD2 on 5 matching bases. Trimming removed 0 bases from V and 5 bases from J, with 14 bases in between. This CDR3 is built from 15 residues. Germline-derived CDR1 and CDR2 are SGDLS and YYNGEE. The CDR3 here is CASSVGPGMEETQYF. CDR3 coding DNA: TGTGCCAGCAGCGTAGGCCCGGGAATGGAGGAGACCCAGTACTTC.

This clonotype turned up a few times. The V call is TRBV7-9, the J call TRBJ2-7; tentative D call: TRBD1 (6 bases). CDR3 length equals 14 residues. V was trimmed by 5 bases and J by 2 bases, leaving 13 bases between them. Germline V gene sequence: CDR1 SEHNR, CDR2 FQNEAQ (reference sequence). CDR3 residues: CASSAGTNTYEQYF. In nucleotides, the CDR3 is TGTGCCAGCAGCGCAGGGACAAACACCTACGAGCAGTACTTC.

In this sample, this clonotype turned up a few times. The V and J genes are TRBV24-1 and TRBJ2-4; D remains ambiguous. Germline lookup yields CDR1 KGHDR and CDR2 SFDVKD. V lost 10 bases and J 3 bases, leaving 18 bases between the germline ends. The CDR3 totals 15 residues. CDR3 sequence (DNA): TGTGCCACGTTCTTGGCGCCGTGCTACAAAAACATTCAGTACTTC. The encoded protein is CATFLAPCYKNIQYF.

The rearrangement joins TRBV11-2 to TRBJ2-7, with no clear D. The CDR3 has 13 amino acids. V was pared by 5 bases and J by 3 bases, with 11 bases between. Germline CDR1 and CDR2: SGHAT and FQNNGV. The CDR3 DNA reads as TGTGCCAGCAGCCTTTACCGGTACTACGAGCAGTACTTC. Protein: CASSLYRYYEQYF.

The genes are TRBV12-3 or TRBV12-4 and TRBJ2-4; maybe TRBD1 (6 bases). Between the trimmed V and J ends, which lost 6 bases and 0 bases, there was a span of 15 bases. The CDR3 covers 16 residues. Here the CDR3 DNA reads TGTGCCAGCAGCCGCGGACAGACACTAGCCAAAAACATTCAGTACTTC. It specifies CASSRGQTLAKNIQYF.

DNA of the CDR3: TGTGCCAGCAGTTACCCCAAACCGGGACTCAACACAGATACGCAGTATTTT. Its translation is CASSYPKPGLNTDTQYF. The chain couples TRBV6-2 or TRBV6-3 to TRBJ2-3, with a weak D call TRBD2 (6 bases). Germline V CDR1 and CDR2: MNHEY, SVGEGT. The germline V and J ends were trimmed by 2 bases and 2 bases, with 17 bases remaining between them. The CDR3 consists of 17 residues.

The J gene is TRBJ2-7, the V gene TRBV12-3 or TRBV12-4, with D unclear. Trimming removed 3 bases at V and 5 bases at J, with 8 bases between. This CDR3 has 12 amino acids. CDR3 DNA: TGTGCCAGCAGTTTGGGTTATGACGAGCAGTACTTC. Its translation is CASSLGYDEQYF.

This clonotype was observed a few times. The chain links TRBV11-1 to TRBJ2-5; TRBD1 is a possible D gene (5 bases). Germline CDR1 is SGHAT and CDR2 is FQDESV (reference sequence). The CDR3 extends over 13 amino acids. V was clipped by 5 bases and J by 4 bases, with 11 bases between them. The CDR3 DNA reads TGTGCCAGCAGCCGAGACAGACGAGAGACCCAGTACTTC. This translates into CASSRDRRETQYF.

The sample holds a few counts of this clonotype. The genes are TRBV5-1 and TRBJ2-4; 12 bases align to TRBD2. The germline V gene encodes CDR1 SGHRS and CDR2 YFSETQ. This CDR3 has 16 residues. Trimming at V came to 4 bases and at J to 8 bases, leaving 10 bases not matched to a gene. The CDR3 loop is CASSPGGLAGRDIQYF. The DNA for the CDR3 is TGCGCCAGCAGCCCAGGCGGACTAGCGGGACGAGACATTCAGTACTTC.

The chain is built from TRBV6-8 and TRBJ2-5, with unresolved D. The CDR3 consists of 13 residues. CDR1 is MNHGY, CDR2 SAAAGT, per germline. Trimming shortened V by 2 bases and J by 1 base, and 5 bases separated the two germline ends. The CDR3 sequence is CASSYGSQETQYF. The CDR3 bases are TGTGCCAGCAGTTACGGTTCCCAAGAGACCCAGTACTTC.

This chain joins TRBV29-1 and TRBJ1-3; D is unclear. CDR3 length: 11 residues. V was pared by 2 bases and J by 8 bases, with 7 bases between. Germline CDR1 reads SQVTM; CDR2 reads ANQGSEA. This chain's CDR3 is CSVESVDTIYF. The DNA for the CDR3 is TGCAGCGTTGAATCCGTCGACACCATATATTTT.

The chain couples TRBV6-5 to TRBJ1-1; a possible D gene is TRBD1 (5 bases). The germline CDR1 and CDR2 sequences are MNHEY and SVGAGI. The ends were cut back, 4 bases at V and 5 bases at J, with 17 bases in the middle. The length of the CDR3 is 15 residues. CDR3 coding DNA: TGTGCCAGCAGTTTAAGTTCGGGGGGAGGGACTGAAGCTTTCTTT. It translates to CASSLSSGGGTEAFF.